The 19 T cell receptor beta chains presented below share a single source sample, sequenced in a study of cytotoxic CD8 clonotypes in ibrutinib-treated CLL. TCRdb keeps only in-frame clones here, not all; method: immunoSEQ multiplex PCR. The table records approximately 320,000 clones, 60% to 80% of them present only once. The input for sequencing was PBMCs, taken after 36 months of ibrutinib treatment. The receptors here all came from a human donor with chronic lymphocytic leukemia.

The J gene is TRBJ2-7, the V gene TRBV6-6, with 7 bases fitting TRBD1. Trimming removed 6 bases from V and 2 bases from J; junction bases left unmatched: 4. Germline CDR1 reads MNHNY; CDR2 reads SVGAGI (reference sequence). CDR3 length equals 13 residues. CDR3 amino acids: CASRKTGAYEQYF. The CDR3 DNA reads TGTGCCAGCAGAAAAACAGGGGCCTACGAGCAGTACTTC.

The V call is TRBV7-6, the J call TRBJ2-3; 7 bases align to TRBD1. J lost 2 bases, V lost 5 bases, and 7 bases had no gene match. Germline values: CDR1 SGHVS, CDR2 FNYEAQ. The CDR3 has 15 residues. CDR3 DNA: TGTGCCAGCAGCCGTTACAGGGGTTACACAGATACGCAGTATTTT. This translates into CASSRYRGYTDTQYF.

This chain's CDR3 is CATSRARGGLYHEQYF. The CDR3 nucleotides read TGTGCCACCAGCAGAGCCAGAGGGGGCCTTTACCACGAGCAGTACTTC. V usage is TRBV15 and J usage is TRBJ2-7; 7 positions match TRBD1. The V segment lost 1 base and the J segment 5 bases; nucleotides outside the gene matches: 11. Germline V gene sequence: CDR1 LNHNV, CDR2 YYDKDF (reference sequence). There are 16 residues in the CDR3.

As for this clone: No DNA is shown, since the ends of the CDR3 on it are uncertain; the CDR3 is the one TCRdb lists. V gene TRBV5-1 combines with J gene TRBJ1-2; the DNA was not compared with TRBD1, the D call given in the table. Germline values: CDR1 SGHRS, CDR2 YFSETQ. The CDR3 length equals 13 residues, ends included. The CDR3 protein is CASSLVGTGASLF.

CDR3 region: CASSVGGTGGDTQYF. The CDR3 DNA follows: TGTGCCAGCAGCGTGGGCGGGACCGGGGGCGATACGCAGTATTTT. The V call is TRBV9, the J call TRBJ2-3; either TRBD1 or TRBD2 may supply D (6 bases each). The CDR3 has 15 amino acids. Germline V CDR1 and CDR2: SGDLS, YYNGEE. V gave up 2 bases and J gave up 6 bases, with 16 bases separating them.

V usage is TRBV7-2 and J usage is TRBJ1-5; 8 nucleotides align to TRBD1. CDR1 is SGHTA and CDR2 is FQGNSA in the germline V gene. CDR3 length: 16 amino acids. The trim removed 4 bases at V and 6 bases at J, leaving 11 bases unmatched. The CDR3 spells CASSSGTGQSSQPQHF. The DNA of the CDR3 is TGTGCCAGCAGCTCGGGGACAGGCCAGAGTAGTCAGCCCCAGCATTTT.

This clone has only a few counts. The J gene is TRBJ2-3, the V gene TRBV19, with TRBD2 matching 8 bases. The germline gives CDR1 LNHDA, CDR2 SQIVND (reference sequence). The CDR3 covers 13 residues. V lost 7 bases and J lost 2; bases outside the gene matches: 2. Written as DNA, the CDR3 is TGTGCCAGTAATAGCGGGGACACAGATACGCAGTATTTT. Translation gives CASNSGDTDTQYF.

The genes are TRBV7-9 and TRBJ1-5, with TRBD1 as a possible D gene (6 bases). V was pared by 5 bases and J by 1 base, with 18 bases between. The CDR3 has 17 residues. In germline, CDR1 is SEHNR, CDR2 FQNEAQ (reference sequence). As DNA, the CDR3 is TGTGCCAGCAGCCCAGCCTGGGGGGGCGGGAGCAATCAGCCCCAGCATTTT. It specifies CASSPAWGGGSNQPQHF.

The chain joins TRBV18 to TRBJ1-1; possible D gene TRBD1, 6 bases. Trimming left V 1 base short and J 7 bases short, with 16 bases between. The V gene's germline CDR1 is KGHSH and CDR2 LQKENI. The CDR3 length is 15 residues. In DNA form, the CDR3 reads TGTGCCAGCTCACCACTTAGGACCCCGGGACATGAAGCTTTCTTT. Protein: CASSPLRTPGHEAFF.

This rearrangement joins TRBV10-3 to TRBJ2-7; 14 bases fit TRBD2. The CDR3 covers 15 residues. Per germline, CDR1 ENHRY and CDR2 SYGVKD. J lost 3 bases, V lost 10 bases, and 8 bases had no gene match. The CDR3 DNA reads TGTGCCACCGGGACTAGCGGGAGAAACAGCTACGAGCAGTACTTC. Protein sequence: CATGTSGRNSYEQYF.

This CDR3 reads CASSLGFSGAPLYGYTF. In nucleotides, the CDR3 is TGTGCCAGCAGCTTGGGGTTTTCGGGAGCGCCCCTCTATGGCTACACCTTC. The V and J genes are TRBV5-6 and TRBJ1-2, with D unresolved. Trimming shortened V by 0 bases and J by 4 bases, and 19 bases separated the two germline ends. The CDR3 loop spans 17 amino acids. Germline values: CDR1 SGHDT, CDR2 YYEEEE.

Only a few counts were recorded for this clone. The chain has TRBV15 and TRBJ2-7; D may be TRBD1 (6 bases). Trimming cost V 1 base and J 3 bases, with 13 bases left between them. The CDR3 has 15 residues. CDR1 is LNHNV, CDR2 YYDKDF, per germline (reference sequence). CDR3 loop: CATSRVPGHYYEQYF. The DNA for the CDR3 is TGTGCCACCAGCAGAGTTCCGGGACACTACTACGAGCAGTACTTC. The whole variable domain, remainder taken from reference TRBV15 and TRBJ2-7, is DAMVIQNPRYQVTQFGKPVTLSCSQTLNHNVMYWYQQKSSQAPKLLFHYYDKDFNNEADTPDNFQSRRPNTSFCFLDIRSPGLGDTAMYLCATSRVPGHYYEQYFGPGTRLTVT.

The J gene is TRBJ2-3, the V gene TRBV4-3; no firm D call. V was trimmed by 0 bases and J by 2 bases, leaving 9 bases between them. The CDR3 runs to 15 residues. The germline CDR1 and CDR2 sequences are LGHNA and YSLEER. The CDR3 is CASSQDGPTTDTQYF. Written as DNA, the CDR3 is TGCGCCAGCAGCCAAGACGGACCGACCACAGATACGCAGTATTTT.

The rearrangement uses TRBV2 and TRBJ2-1, with D unresolved. The CDR3 loop spans 13 amino acids. V was pared by 7 bases and J by 12 bases, with 19 bases between. Germline V lookup: CDR1 SNHLY, CDR2 FYNNEI. CDR3 loop: CASMVTWAHGQFF. CDR3 coding DNA: TGTGCCAGCATGGTGACATGGGCACACGGGCAGTTCTTC.

This chain joins TRBV7-3 and TRBJ2-7; the match to TRBD1 covers 10 bases. With V trimmed by 8 bases and J by 7 bases, 17 bases remained unmatched. The CDR3 has 16 residues. The V gene's germline CDR1 is SGHTA and CDR2 FQGTGA. The CDR3 coding sequence is TGTGCCAGCTCCCCCGAGGGGGACAGGGGACCAGAAGAGCAGTACTTC. Encoded protein: CASSPEGDRGPEEQYF.

This clone was seen a single time. DNA of the CDR3: TGTGCCAGCAGTCTCACAGGGGTTCATGGCTACACCTTC. This sequence encodes CASSLTGVHGYTF. This sequence joins TRBV6-5 and TRBJ1-2; TRBD1 matches 7 bases. The CDR3 sequence is 13 residues long. Looked up from germline, CDR1 is MNHEY and CDR2 is SVGAGI. After removal of 5 bases from V and 6 bases from J, the junction contained 6 bases not matched to a gene.

This clone was seen a single time. The V gene is TRBV9, the J gene TRBJ1-2; D is perhaps TRBD1 (6 bases). This CDR3 comprises 14 residues. Looked up from germline, CDR1 is SGDLS and CDR2 is YYNGEE. The ends were cut back, 3 bases at V and 8 bases at J, with 17 bases in the middle. This chain's CDR3 is CASSATGPPGGYTF. The CDR3 bases are TGTGCCAGCAGCGCTACAGGGCCTCCGGGGGGCTACACCTTC.

The chain has TRBV27 and TRBJ2-7; 8 bases line up with TRBD2. CDR3 size: 17 residues. The J segment lost 4 bases and the V segment lost 5 bases, leaving 16 bases of the junction unmatched. In germline, CDR1 is MNHEY, CDR2 SMNVEV (reference sequence). The CDR3 DNA reads TGTGCCAGCAGTCTGCACCACTCCAAGCGGGAGACATACGAGCAGTACTTC. Amino acid sequence: CASSLHHSKRETYEQYF.

This clone was observed a handful of times. The rearrangement uses TRBV28 and TRBJ1-2; D is ambiguous. Trimming pared 7 bases from V and 4 bases from J, leaving 10 bases between. Germline CDR1 reads MDHEN; CDR2 reads SYDVKM. The CDR3 is made up of 12 amino acids. For the CDR3, the DNA is TGTGCCAGCAAGGAACAGCTCTATGGCTACACCTTC. Residues: CASKEQLYGYTF.